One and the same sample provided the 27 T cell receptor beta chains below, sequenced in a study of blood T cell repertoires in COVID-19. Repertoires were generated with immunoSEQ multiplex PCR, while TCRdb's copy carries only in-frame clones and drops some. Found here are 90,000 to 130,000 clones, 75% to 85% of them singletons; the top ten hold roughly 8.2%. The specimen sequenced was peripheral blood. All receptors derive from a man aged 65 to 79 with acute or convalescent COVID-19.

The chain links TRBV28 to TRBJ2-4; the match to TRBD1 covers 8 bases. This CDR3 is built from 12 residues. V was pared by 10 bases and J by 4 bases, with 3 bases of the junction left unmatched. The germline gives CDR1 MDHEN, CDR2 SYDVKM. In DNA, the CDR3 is TGTGCCACCGGACAGGGAAAAAACATTCAGTACTTC. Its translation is CATGQGKNIQYF.

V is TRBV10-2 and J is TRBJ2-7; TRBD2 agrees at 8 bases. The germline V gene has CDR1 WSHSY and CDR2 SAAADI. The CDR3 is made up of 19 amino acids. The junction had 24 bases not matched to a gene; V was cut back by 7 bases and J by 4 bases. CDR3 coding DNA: TGCGCCAGCAAAGGTACCCTGCCCCTAAGGGAACCTAGCGGGTACGAGCAGTACTTC. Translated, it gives CASKGTLPLREPSGYEQYF.

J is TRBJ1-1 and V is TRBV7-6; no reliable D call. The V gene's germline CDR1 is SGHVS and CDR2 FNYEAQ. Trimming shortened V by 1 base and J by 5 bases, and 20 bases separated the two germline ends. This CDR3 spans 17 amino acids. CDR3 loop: CASSLVRYGMGETEAFF. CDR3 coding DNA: TGTGCCAGCAGCTTAGTAAGGTATGGCATGGGAGAGACTGAAGCTTTCTTT. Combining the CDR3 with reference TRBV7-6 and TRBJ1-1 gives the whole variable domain GAGVSQSPRYKVTKRGQDVALRCDPISGHVSLYWYRQALGQGPEFLTYFNYEAQQDKSGLPNDRFSAERPEGSISTLTIQRTEQRDSAMYRCASSLVRYGMGETEAFFGQGTRLTVV.

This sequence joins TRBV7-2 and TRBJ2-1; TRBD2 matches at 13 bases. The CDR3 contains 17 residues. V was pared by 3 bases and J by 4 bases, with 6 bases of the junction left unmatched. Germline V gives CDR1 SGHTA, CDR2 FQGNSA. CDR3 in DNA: TGTGCCAGCAGCTTCAGGACTAGCGGGAGCCGTTACAATGAGCAGTTCTTC. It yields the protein CASSFRTSGSRYNEQFF.

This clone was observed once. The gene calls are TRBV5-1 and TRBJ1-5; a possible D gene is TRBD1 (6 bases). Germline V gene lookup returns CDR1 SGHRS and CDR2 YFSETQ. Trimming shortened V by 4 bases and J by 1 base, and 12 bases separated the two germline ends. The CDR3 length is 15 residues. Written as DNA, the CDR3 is TGCGCCAGCAGCATCTCAGGGGACAGCAATCAGCCCCAGCATTTT. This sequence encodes CASSISGDSNQPQHF.

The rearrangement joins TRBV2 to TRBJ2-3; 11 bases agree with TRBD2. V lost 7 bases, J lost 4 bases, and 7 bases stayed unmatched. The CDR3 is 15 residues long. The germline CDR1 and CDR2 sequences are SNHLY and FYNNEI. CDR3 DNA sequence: TGTGCCAGCAAGAAACTAGCGGGAGCGGCAGATACGCAGTATTTT. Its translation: CASKKLAGAADTQYF.

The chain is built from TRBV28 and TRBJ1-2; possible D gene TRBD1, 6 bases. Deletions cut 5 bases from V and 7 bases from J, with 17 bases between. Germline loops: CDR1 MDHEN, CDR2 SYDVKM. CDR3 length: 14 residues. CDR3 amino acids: CASSQSGARGGYTF. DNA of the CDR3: TGTGCCAGCAGTCAGTCAGGGGCTAGGGGTGGCTACACCTTC.

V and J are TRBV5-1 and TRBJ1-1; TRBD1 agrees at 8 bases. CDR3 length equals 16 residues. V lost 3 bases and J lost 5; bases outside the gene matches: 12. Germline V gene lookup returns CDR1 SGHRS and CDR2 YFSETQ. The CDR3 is CASSSTGARADTEAFF. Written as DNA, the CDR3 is TGCGCCAGCAGCTCGACAGGGGCCCGCGCCGATACTGAAGCTTTCTTT.

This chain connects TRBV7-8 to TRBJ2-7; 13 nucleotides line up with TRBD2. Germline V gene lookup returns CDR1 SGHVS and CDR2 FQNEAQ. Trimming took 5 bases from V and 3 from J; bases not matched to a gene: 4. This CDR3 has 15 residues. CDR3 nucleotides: TGTGCCAGCAGCCTGAGACTAGCGGGAGGCTACGAGCAGTACTTC. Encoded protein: CASSLRLAGGYEQYF.

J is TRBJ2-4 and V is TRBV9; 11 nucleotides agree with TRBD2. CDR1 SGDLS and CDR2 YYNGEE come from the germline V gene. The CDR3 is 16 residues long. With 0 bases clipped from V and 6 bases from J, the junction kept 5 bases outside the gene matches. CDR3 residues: CASSVGSGRAGNIQYF. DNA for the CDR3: TGTGCCAGCAGCGTAGGTAGCGGGAGGGCGGGAAACATTCAGTACTTC. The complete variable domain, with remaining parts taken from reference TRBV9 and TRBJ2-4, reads DSGVTQTPKHLITATGQRVTLRCSPRSGDLSVYWYQQSLDQGLQFLIQYYNGEERAKGNILERFSAQQFPDLHSELNLSSLELGDSALYFCASSVGSGRAGNIQYFGAGTRLSVL.

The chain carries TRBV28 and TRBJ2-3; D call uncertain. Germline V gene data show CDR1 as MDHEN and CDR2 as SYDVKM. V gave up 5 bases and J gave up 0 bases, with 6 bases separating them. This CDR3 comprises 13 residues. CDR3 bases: TGTGCCAGCAGTCCTCCTAGCACAGATACGCAGTATTTT. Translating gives CASSPPSTDTQYF.

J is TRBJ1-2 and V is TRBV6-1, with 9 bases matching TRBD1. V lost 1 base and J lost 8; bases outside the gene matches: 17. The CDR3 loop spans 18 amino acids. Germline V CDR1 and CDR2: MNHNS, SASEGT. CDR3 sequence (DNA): TGTGCCAGCAGTGAAGATACAGGGGGCCCGAAAGCGTTCGGGGGCTACACCTTC. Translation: CASSEDTGGPKAFGGYTF.

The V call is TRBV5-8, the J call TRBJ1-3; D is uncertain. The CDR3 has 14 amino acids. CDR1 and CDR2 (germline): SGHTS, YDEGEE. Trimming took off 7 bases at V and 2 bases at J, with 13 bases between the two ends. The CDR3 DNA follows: TGTGCCAGCGGGCCACTAGGACCTGGAAACACCATATATTTT. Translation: CASGPLGPGNTIYF.

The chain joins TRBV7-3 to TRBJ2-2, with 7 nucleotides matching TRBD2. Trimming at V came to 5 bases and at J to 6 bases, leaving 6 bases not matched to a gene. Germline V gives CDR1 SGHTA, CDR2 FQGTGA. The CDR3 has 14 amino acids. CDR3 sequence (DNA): TGTGCCAGCAGCCGCGGGGGTGACGCCGGGGAGCTGTTTTTT. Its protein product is CASSRGGDAGELFF.

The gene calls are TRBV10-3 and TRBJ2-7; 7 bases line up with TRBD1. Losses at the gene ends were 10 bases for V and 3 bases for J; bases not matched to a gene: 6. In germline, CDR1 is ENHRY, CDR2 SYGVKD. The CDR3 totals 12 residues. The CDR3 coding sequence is TGTGCCAGTGGGACAGCAAGCTACGAGCAGTACTTC. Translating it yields CASGTASYEQYF.

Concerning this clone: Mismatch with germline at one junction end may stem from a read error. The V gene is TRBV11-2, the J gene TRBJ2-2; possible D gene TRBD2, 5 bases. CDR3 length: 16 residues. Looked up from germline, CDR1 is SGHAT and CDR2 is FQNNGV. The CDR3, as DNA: TGTGCCAGCACCTTAGTCAGGACTTCGAACACCGGGGAGCTGTTTTTT. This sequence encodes CASTLVRTSNTGELFF.

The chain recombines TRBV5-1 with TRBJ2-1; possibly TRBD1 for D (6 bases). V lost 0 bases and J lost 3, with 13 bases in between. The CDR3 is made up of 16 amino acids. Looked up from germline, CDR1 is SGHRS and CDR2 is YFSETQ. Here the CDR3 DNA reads TGCGCCAGCAGCTTGGCCGTGGGGACACTCTACAATGAGCAGTTCTTC. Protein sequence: CASSLAVGTLYNEQFF.

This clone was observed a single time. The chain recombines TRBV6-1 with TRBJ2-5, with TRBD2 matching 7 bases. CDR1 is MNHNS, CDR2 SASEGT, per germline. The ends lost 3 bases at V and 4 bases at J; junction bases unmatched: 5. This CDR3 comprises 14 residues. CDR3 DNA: TGTGCCAGCAGTGATGAGACTAGCACAGAGACCCAGTACTTC. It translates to CASSDETSTETQYF.

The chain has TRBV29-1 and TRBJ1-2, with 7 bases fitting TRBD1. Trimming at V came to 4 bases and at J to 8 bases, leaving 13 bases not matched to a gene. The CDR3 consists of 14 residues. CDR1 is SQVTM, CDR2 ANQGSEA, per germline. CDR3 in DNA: TGCAGCGTTGCCGAGGGGGTGTACAGGGGAGGCTACACCTTC. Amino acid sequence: CSVAEGVYRGGYTF. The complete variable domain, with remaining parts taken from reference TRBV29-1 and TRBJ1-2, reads SAVISQKPSRDICQRGTSLTIQCQVDSQVTMMFWYRQQPGQSLTLIATANQGSEATYESGFVIDKFPISRPNLTFSTLTVSNMSPEDSSIYLCSVAEGVYRGGYTFGSGTRLTVV.

CDR3 residues: CAISEGGAQSDYGYTF. The CDR3 DNA sequence: TGTGCCATCAGTGAGGGGGGGGCTCAGTCGGACTATGGCTACACCTTC. The chain joins TRBV10-3 to TRBJ1-2, with a tentative D call TRBD1 (6 bases). The CDR3 loop spans 16 amino acids. Germline CDR1 and CDR2: ENHRY and SYGVKD. Trimming took off 2 bases at V and 3 bases at J, with 16 bases between the two ends.

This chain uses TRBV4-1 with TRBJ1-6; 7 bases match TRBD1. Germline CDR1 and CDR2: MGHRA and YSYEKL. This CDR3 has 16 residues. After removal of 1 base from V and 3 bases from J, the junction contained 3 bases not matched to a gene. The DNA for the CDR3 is TGCGCCAGCAGCCAAGCGAGGGACAGCTATAATTCACCCCTCCACTTT. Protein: CASSQARDSYNSPLHF.

CDR3 protein: CASSLAEDQPQHF. For the CDR3, the DNA is TGCGCCAGCAGCTTGGCCGAGGATCAGCCCCAGCATTTT. The genes are TRBV5-1 and TRBJ1-5; no clear D. There are 13 residues in the CDR3. Trimming left V 0 bases short and J 5 bases short, with 6 bases between. From germline, CDR1 is SGHRS and CDR2 YFSETQ.

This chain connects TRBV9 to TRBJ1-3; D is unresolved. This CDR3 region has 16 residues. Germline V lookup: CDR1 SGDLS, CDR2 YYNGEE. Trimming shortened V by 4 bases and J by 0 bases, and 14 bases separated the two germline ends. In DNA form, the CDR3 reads TGTGCCAGCAGCTCAACGACGGACTACTCTGGAAACACCATATATTTT. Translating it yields CASSSTTDYSGNTIYF. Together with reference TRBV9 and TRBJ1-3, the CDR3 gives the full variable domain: DSGVTQTPKHLITATGQRVTLRCSPRSGDLSVYWYQQSLDQGLQFLIQYYNGEERAKGNILERFSAQQFPDLHSELNLSSLELGDSALYFCASSSTTDYSGNTIYFGEGSWLTVV.

The CDR3 is CASSHLSGTDTQYF. The CDR3 nucleotides are TGTGCCAGCAGCCATCTTTCGGGCACAGATACGCAGTATTTT. The gene calls are TRBV3-1 (or the pseudogene TRBV3-2) and TRBJ2-3; D gene unclear. V shed 3 bases and J shed 1 base, with 8 bases lying between them. The CDR3 covers 14 residues. Looked up from germline, CDR1 is LGHDT and CDR2 is YNNKEL (reference sequence).

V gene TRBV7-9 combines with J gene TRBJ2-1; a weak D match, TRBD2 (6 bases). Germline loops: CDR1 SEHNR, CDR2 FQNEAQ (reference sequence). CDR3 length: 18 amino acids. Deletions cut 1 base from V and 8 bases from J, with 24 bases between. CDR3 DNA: TGTGCCAGCAGCTTAGGAGCGGGTGGAGGGCCGAGGATGGATGAGCAGTTCTTC. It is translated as CASSLGAGGGPRMDEQFF.

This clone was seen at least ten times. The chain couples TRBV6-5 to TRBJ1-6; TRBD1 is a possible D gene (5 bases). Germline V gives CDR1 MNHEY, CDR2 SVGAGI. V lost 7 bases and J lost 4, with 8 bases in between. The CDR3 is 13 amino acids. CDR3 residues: CASTRQYNSPLHF. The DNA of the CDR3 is TGTGCCAGCACGCGACAGTATAATTCACCCCTCCACTTT.

The chain's CDR3 is CASRKAGVLSTEAFF. The DNA for the CDR3 is TGTGCCAGCCGGAAGGCGGGGGTCTTATCGACTGAAGCTTTCTTT. V gene TRBV14 combines with J gene TRBJ1-1, with a weak D call TRBD1 (5 bases). The CDR3 has 15 amino acids. Deletions cut 8 bases from V and 5 bases from J, with 21 bases between. Germline CDR1 SGHDN, CDR2 FVKESK.